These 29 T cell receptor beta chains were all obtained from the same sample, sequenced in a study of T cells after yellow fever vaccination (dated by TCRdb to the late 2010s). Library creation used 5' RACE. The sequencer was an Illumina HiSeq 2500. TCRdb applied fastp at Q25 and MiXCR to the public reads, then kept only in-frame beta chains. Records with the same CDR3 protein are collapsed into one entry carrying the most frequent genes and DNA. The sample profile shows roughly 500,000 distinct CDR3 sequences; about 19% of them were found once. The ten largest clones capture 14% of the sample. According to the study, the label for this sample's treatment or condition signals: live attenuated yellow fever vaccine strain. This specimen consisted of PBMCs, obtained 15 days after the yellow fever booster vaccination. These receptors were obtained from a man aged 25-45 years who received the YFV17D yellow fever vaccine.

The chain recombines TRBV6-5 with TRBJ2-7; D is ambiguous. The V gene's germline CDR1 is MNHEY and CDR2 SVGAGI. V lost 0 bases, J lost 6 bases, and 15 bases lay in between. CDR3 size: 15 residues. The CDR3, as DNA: TGTGCCAGCAGTTACTCGAGTTTATTTCGCTCCGAGCAGTACTTC. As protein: CASSYSSLFRSEQYF.

Here the CDR3 reads CAWKASGYEQYF. DNA for the CDR3: TGTGCCTGGAAGGCTAGCGGCTACGAGCAGTACTTC. This chain uses TRBV30 with TRBJ2-7; 7 positions agree with TRBD2. Germline V gives CDR1 GTSNPN, CDR2 SVGIG (reference sequence). This CDR3 region has 12 residues. Trimming removed 4 bases from V and 3 bases from J; junction bases left unmatched: 3.

CDR3 nucleotide sequence: TGTGCCACCAGTGATACGGGACCTGTGGAGACCCAGTACTTC. Its protein product is CATSDTGPVETQYF. J is TRBJ2-5 and V is TRBV24-1, with D perhaps being TRBD1 or TRBD2 (5 bases each). V lost 3 bases and J 5 bases, leaving 12 bases between the germline ends. The germline V gene has CDR1 KGHDR and CDR2 SFDVKD. This CDR3 spans 14 amino acids.

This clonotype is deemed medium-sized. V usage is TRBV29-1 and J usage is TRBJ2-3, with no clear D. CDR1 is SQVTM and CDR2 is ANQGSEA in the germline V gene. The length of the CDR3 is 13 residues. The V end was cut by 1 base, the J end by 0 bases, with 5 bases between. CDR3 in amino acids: CSVEGSSTDTQYF. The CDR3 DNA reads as TGCAGCGTTGAAGGTTCTAGCACAGATACGCAGTATTTT.

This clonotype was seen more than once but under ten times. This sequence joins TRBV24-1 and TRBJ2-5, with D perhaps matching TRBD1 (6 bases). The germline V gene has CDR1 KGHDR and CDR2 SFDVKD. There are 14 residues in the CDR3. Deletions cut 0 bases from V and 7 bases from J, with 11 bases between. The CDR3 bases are TGTGCCACCAGTGATTTGGGGCAGGGGACGACCCAGTACTTC. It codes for CATSDLGQGTTQYF.

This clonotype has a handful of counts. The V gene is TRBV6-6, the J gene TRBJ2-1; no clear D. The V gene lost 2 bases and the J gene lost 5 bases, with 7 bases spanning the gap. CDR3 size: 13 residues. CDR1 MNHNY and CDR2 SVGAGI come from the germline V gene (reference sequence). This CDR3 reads CASSYGSNNEQFF. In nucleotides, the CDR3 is TGTGCCAGCAGTTACGGCTCAAACAATGAGCAGTTCTTC.

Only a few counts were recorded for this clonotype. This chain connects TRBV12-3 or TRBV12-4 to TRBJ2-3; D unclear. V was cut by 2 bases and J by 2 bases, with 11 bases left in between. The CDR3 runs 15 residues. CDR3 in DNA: TGTGCCAGCAGTTTATTGGGATCTTACACAGATACGCAGTATTTT. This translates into CASSLLGSYTDTQYF.

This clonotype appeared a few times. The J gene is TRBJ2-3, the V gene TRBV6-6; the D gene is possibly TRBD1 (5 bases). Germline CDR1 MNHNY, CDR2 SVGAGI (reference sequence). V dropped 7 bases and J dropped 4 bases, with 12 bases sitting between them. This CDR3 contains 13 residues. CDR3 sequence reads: CASTSLQADTQYF. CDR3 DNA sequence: TGTGCCAGCACCTCTTTACAGGCAGATACGCAGTATTTT.

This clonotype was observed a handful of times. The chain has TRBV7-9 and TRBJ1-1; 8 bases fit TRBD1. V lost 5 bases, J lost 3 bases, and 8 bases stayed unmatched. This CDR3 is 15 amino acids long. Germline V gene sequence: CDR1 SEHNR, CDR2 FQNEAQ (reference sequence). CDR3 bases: TGTGCCAGCAGCACTCGGACAGGGAAATACACTGAAGCTTTCTTT. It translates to CASSTRTGKYTEAFF.

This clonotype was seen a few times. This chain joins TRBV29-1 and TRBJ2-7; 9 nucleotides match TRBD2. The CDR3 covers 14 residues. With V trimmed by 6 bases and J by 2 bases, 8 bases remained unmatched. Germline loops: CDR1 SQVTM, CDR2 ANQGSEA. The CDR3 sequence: CSVTLAGNAYEQYF. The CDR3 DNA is TGCAGCGTGACACTAGCGGGTAATGCCTACGAGCAGTACTTC.

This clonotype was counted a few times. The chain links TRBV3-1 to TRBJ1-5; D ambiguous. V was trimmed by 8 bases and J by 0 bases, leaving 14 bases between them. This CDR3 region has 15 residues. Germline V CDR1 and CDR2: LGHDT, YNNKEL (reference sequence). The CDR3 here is CASPSRSDSNQPQHF. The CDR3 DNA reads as TGTGCCAGCCCGTCAAGATCGGATAGCAATCAGCCCCAGCATTTT.

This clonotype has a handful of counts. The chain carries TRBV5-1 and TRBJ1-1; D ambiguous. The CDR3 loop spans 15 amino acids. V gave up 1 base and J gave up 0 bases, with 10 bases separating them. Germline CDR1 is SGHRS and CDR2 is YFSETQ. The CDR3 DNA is TGCGCCAGCAGCTTGAGTGGGGTCATGAACACTGAAGCTTTCTTT. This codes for CASSLSGVMNTEAFF. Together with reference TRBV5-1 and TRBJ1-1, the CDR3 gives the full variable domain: KAGVTQTPRYLIKTRGQQVTLSCSPISGHRSVSWYQQTPGQGLQFLFEYFSETQRNKGNFPGRFSGRQFSNSRSEMNVSTLELGDSALYLCASSLSGVMNTEAFFGQGTRLTVV.

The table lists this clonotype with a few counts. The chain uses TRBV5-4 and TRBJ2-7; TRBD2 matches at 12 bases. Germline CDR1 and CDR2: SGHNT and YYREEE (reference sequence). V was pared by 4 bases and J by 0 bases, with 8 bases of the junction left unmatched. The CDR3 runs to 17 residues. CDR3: CASSPTSGSDFSYEQYF. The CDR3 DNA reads TGTGCCAGCAGCCCGACTAGCGGGAGTGACTTCTCCTACGAGCAGTACTTC.

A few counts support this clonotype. CDR3 sequence: CASSKGPGPHTEAFF. CDR3 sequence (DNA): TGTGCCAGCAGCAAGGGCCCGGGGCCTCACACTGAAGCTTTCTTT. The chain couples TRBV12-3 or TRBV12-4 to TRBJ1-1, with D possibly being TRBD1 (5 bases). The CDR3 spans 15 residues. V was trimmed by 6 bases and J by 3 bases, leaving 17 bases between them.

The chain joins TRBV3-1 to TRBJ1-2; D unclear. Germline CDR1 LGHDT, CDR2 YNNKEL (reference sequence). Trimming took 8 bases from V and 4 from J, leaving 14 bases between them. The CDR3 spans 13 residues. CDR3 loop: CASGPGVGYGYTF. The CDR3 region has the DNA TGTGCCAGCGGCCCTGGGGTCGGCTATGGCTACACCTTC.

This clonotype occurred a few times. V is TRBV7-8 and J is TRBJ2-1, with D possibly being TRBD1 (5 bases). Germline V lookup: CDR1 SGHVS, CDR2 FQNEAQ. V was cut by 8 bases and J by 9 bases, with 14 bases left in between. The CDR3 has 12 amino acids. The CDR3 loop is CASGAVVGEQFF. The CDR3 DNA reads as TGTGCCAGCGGGGCCGTAGTGGGTGAGCAGTTCTTC.

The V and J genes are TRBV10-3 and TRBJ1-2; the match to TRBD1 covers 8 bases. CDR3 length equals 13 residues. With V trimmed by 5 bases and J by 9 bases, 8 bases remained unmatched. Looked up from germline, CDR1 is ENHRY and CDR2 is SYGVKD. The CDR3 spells CAISPGQVVSYTF. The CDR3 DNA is TGTGCCATCAGTCCGGGACAGGTTGTTAGCTACACCTTC.

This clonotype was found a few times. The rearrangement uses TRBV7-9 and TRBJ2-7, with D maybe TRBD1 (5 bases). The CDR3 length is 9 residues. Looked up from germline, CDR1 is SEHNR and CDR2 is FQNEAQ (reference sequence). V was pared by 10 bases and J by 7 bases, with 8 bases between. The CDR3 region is CATNREQYF. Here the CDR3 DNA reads TGTGCCACAAACAGGGAGCAGTACTTC.

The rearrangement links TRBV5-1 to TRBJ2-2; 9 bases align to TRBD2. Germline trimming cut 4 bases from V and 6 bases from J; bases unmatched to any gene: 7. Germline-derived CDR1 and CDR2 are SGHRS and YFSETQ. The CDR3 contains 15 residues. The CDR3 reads CASSPGTSIPGELFF. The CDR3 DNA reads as TGCGCCAGCAGCCCGGGGACTAGCATCCCCGGGGAGCTGTTTTTT.

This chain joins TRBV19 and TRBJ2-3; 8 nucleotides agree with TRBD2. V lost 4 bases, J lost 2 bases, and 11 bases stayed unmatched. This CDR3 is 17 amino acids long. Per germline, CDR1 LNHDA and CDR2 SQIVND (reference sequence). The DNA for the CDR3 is TGTGCCAGTAGTACCCTCTCCTTAGCGGGATTCACAGATACGCAGTATTTT. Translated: CASSTLSLAGFTDTQYF.

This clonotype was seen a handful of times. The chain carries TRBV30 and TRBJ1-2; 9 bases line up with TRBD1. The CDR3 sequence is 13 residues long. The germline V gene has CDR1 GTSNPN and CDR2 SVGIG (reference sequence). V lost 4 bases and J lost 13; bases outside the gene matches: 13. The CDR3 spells CAWNPGQGQRGTF. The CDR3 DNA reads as TGTGCCTGGAACCCGGGACAGGGTCAAAGGGGCACCTTC.

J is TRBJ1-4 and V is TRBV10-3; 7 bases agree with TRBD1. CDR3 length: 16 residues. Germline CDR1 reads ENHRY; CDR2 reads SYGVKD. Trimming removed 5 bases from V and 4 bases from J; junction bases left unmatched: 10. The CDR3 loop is CAISRTGTEINEKLFF. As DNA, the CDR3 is TGTGCCATCAGTAGAACCGGGACAGAAATTAATGAAAAACTGTTTTTT.

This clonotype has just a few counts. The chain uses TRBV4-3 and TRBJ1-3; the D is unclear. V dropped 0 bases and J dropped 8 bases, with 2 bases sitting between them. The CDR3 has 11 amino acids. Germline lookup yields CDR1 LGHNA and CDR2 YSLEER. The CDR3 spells CASSQEDTIYF. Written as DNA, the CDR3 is TGCGCCAGCAGCCAAGAAGACACCATATATTTT.

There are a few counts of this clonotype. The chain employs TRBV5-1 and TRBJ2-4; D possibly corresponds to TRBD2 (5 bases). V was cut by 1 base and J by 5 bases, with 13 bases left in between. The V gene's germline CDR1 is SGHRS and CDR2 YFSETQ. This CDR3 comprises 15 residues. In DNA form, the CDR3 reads TGCGCCAGCAGCTTGACGGGGTTTGGCGAAAACATTCAGTACTTC. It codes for CASSLTGFGENIQYF.

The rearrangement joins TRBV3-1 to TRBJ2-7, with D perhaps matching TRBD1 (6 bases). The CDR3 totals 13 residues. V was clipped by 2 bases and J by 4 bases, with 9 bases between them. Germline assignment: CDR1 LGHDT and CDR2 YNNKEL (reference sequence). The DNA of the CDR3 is TGTGCCAGCAGCCAACGACAGGAATACGAGCAGTACTTC. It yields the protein CASSQRQEYEQYF.

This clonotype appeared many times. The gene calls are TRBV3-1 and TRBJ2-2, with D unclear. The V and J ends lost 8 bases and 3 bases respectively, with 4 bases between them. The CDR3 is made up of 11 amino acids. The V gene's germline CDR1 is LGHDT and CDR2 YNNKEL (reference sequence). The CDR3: CASVDTGELFF. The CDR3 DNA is TGTGCCAGCGTGGACACCGGGGAGCTGTTTTTT.

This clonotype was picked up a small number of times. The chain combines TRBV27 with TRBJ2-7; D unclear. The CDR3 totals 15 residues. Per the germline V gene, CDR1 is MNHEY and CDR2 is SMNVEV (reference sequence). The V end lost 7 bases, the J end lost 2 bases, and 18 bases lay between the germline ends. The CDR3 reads CASTSKSGSPYEQYF. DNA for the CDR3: TGTGCCAGCACATCAAAGTCCGGGTCCCCCTACGAGCAGTACTTC.

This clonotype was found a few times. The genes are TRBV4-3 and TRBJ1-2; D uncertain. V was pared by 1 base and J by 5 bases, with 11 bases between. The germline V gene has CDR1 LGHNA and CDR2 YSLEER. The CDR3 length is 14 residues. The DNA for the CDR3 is TGCGCCAGCAGCCAAGTTGGTTTCGAATATGGCTACACCTTC. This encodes CASSQVGFEYGYTF.

CDR3 nucleotide sequence: TGTGCCACCCTCGGCACCAACACCGGGGAGCTGTTTTTT. It encodes CATLGTNTGELFF. The chain combines TRBV6-1 with TRBJ2-2; D is ambiguous. The CDR3 runs to 13 residues. V was trimmed by 10 bases and J by 2 bases, leaving 11 bases between them. Germline V CDR1 and CDR2: MNHNS, SASEGT.